The rows below give T cell receptor beta chains drawn from one sample of a study of blood T cell repertoires in COVID-19. Libraries were prepared by immunoSEQ multiplex PCR; TCRdb keeps only in-frame clonotypes and omits some of them. This table has fewer than 100,000 clones, 70% to 90% appearing once. Sequenced material: peripheral blood. These receptors originate from a man between 65 and 85 years old with acute or convalescent COVID-19. CDR3s include the opening cysteine and the closing phenylalanine or tryptophan. D genes are given only for firm matches. For some rows the clone size is stated as once, few or many, or as a class when expanded; others skip it.

TGCGCCAGCAGCCTCAGCGGGGGGGCGGGGGAGACCCAGTACTTC	CASSLSGGAGETQYF	TRBD2	TRBV4-1	TRBJ2-5	.
TGTGCCAGCAGCCAAGATACCAGGGTGGGTGGCTACACCTTC	CASSQDTRVGGYTF	.	TRBV4-2	TRBJ1-2	once
TGTGCCAGCAGCCCCCTACAGGGGTATAATTCACCCCTCCACTTT	CASSPLQGYNSPLHF	TRBD1	TRBV7-8	TRBJ1-6	.
TGTGCCACCGGGGTAGAAGCGGGGGGTGGGCCCAGAGGTTACGAGCAGTACTTC	CATGVEAGGGPRGYEQYF	TRBD2	TRBV28	TRBJ2-7	.
TGTGCCAGCAGCTCCGGACAGATCCTAGACACTGAAGCTTTCTTT	CASSSGQILDTEAFF	.	TRBV7-9	TRBJ1-1	.
TGTGCCAGCAGTCATCGACAGGGGAATGGAAACACCATATATTTT	CASSHRQGNGNTIYF	TRBD1	TRBV28	TRBJ1-3	.
TGTGCCAGCAGTTACTCGACAGGGAATGATAATTCACCCCTCCACTTT	CASSYSTGNDNSPLHF	TRBD1	TRBV6-6	TRBJ1-6	once
TGTGCCAGCAGCTTAGACTGGGGCAACTATGGCTACACCTTC	CASSLDWGNYGYTF	.	TRBV11-2	TRBJ1-2	.
TGTGCCAGTAGTTGGGCCCTGAATGAAAAACTGTTTTTT	CASSWALNEKLFF	.	TRBV19	TRBJ1-4	.
TGTGCCAGTACCCCGGGTACAGGGAACGAGCCCCAGCATTTT	CASTPGTGNEPQHF	.	TRBV19	TRBJ1-5	.
TGTGCCACTAAACCGGGACAGGGGAGTTCACCCCTCCACTTT	CATKPGQGSSPLHF	TRBD1	TRBV19	TRBJ1-6	.
TGTGCCAGCAGCCCACAAACGGGACAGGGGGCGCAGGGCTACACCTTC	CASSPQTGQGAQGYTF	TRBD1	TRBV9	TRBJ1-2	.
TGCAGCGCGGGACAGGGGTTGGATACGCAGTATTTT	CSAGQGLDTQYF	TRBD1	TRBV29-1	TRBJ2-3	few
TGTGCCAGCAGCCTCCGACCTCAGGGGTACACCGGGGAGCTGTTTTTT	CASSLRPQGYTGELFF	.	TRBV13	TRBJ2-2	.
TGTGCCAGCTCACCCCTCTCTGGAAACACCATATATTTT	CASSPLSGNTIYF	.	TRBV18	TRBJ1-3	.
TGTGCCAGCAGTTTCTCAGGGGGAAACAGGGCCACGGGCTATAATTCACCCCTCCACTTT	CASSFSGGNRATGYNSPLHF	TRBD1	TRBV27	TRBJ1-6	.
TGTGCCAGCAGCTTAACTTGGACAGCTAACTATGGCTACACCTTC	CASSLTWTANYGYTF	.	TRBV5-5	TRBJ1-2	.
TGTGCCAGCAGCCCAGAGGTCTTGAACACTGAAGCTTTCTTT	CASSPEVLNTEAFF	.	TRBV6-5	TRBJ1-1	.
TGTGCCAGCAGTTTAGGGACAGGGGGTCAGCCCCAGCATTTT	CASSLGTGGQPQHF	TRBD1	TRBV28	TRBJ1-5	.
TGTGCCAGCAGCGGACAGGGGGCTAGGAACACTGAAGCTTTCTTT	CASSGQGARNTEAFF	TRBD1	TRBV5-6	TRBJ1-1	.
TGTGCCAGCAGTTTTCGGCAGACATACGAGCAGTACTTC	CASSFRQTYEQYF	.	TRBV27	TRBJ2-7	once
TGCGCCAGCAGCTCGCGGACAGGGGGTCTCACAGATACGCAGTATTTT	CASSSRTGGLTDTQYF	TRBD1	TRBV5-1	TRBJ2-3	.
TGTGCCAGCAGCCAGGATTCTGATGGGCAGGGAAAAAACTATGGCTACACCTTC	CASSQDSDGQGKNYGYTF	.	TRBV14	TRBJ1-2	.
TGTGCCAGCAGCTTAGGTGACAGAGATGAAGCTTTCTTT	CASSLGDRDEAFF	.	TRBV7-6	TRBJ1-1	.
TGTGCCAGCAGTTCTCCCGTGACTAGCGGGGCCTACAATGAGCAGTTCTTC	CASSSPVTSGAYNEQFF	TRBD2	TRBV28	TRBJ2-1	.
TGCGCCAGCAGCCCGACAGGGCTCGAGGCCATTCAGTACTTC	CASSPTGLEAIQYF	TRBD1	TRBV5-1	TRBJ2-4	.
TGTGCCAGCAGCCTGACAGGGGGAAGCAATCAGCCCCAGCATTTT	CASSLTGGSNQPQHF	TRBD1	TRBV6-5	TRBJ1-5	.
TGTGCCAGCAGTGCCACGACGGACTCTCACTCCTACAATGAGCAGTTCTTC	CASSATTDSHSYNEQFF	.	TRBV2	TRBJ2-1	.
TGTGCCAGCAGCCCTAATTACGGCGGGATCTCTGGGGCCAACGTCCTGACTTTC	CASSPNYGGISGANVLTF	.	TRBV7-6	TRBJ2-6	.
TGTGCCAGCAGTTTAAAGAGGTCCTTACCCTACGCTTTCTTT	CASSLKRSLPYAFF	.	TRBV27	TRBJ1-1	.
TGTGCCAGCAGCCTATGGAGGGAGAACACTGAAGCTTTCTTT	CASSLWRENTEAFF	.	TRBV13	TRBJ1-1	once
TGTGCCAGCAGCTCGGGGGGTTATGGCTACACCTTC	CASSSGGYGYTF	.	TRBV5-6	TRBJ1-2	.
TGTGCCAGTAGTATTCGGAGGACCTCTGGAAACACCATATATTTT	CASSIRRTSGNTIYF	.	TRBV19	TRBJ1-3	.
TGTGCCAGCAGTGTTTCTAGCGGGGGTGTCTCCAATGAGCAGTTCTTC	CASSVSSGGVSNEQFF	TRBD2	TRBV6-4	TRBJ2-1	.
TGTGCCAGCAGCTTAGTAGGGGGAGGGGCTGGAAACACCATATATTTT	CASSLVGGGAGNTIYF	.	TRBV7-8	TRBJ1-3	.
TGTGCCAGCAGCTTGATGGCTCCGGGGGGTCAGCCCCAGCATTTT	CASSLMAPGGQPQHF	.	TRBV7-2	TRBJ1-5	.
TGCGCCAGCAGCCAGGACAATGAAAGGGCTGGGTCCTACAATGAGCAGTTCTTC	CASSQDNERAGSYNEQFF	.	TRBV4-1	TRBJ2-1	.
TGTGCCAGTAGCCTACAGGGCGTGAACACTGAAGCTTTCTTT	CASSLQGVNTEAFF	.	TRBV19	TRBJ1-1	.
TGTGCCAGCAGTGAGGCGGGGGACTATGGCTACACCTTC	CASSEAGDYGYTF	.	TRBV2	TRBJ1-2	.
TGTGCCAGCACCTCGCGGGGGGGCAGGTCTACGAATGAGCAGTTCTTC	CASTSRGGRSTNEQFF	TRBD2	TRBV7-2	TRBJ2-1	.
TGTGCCATCAGTGAGCCGGGACAGGGGTCGAACTATGGCTACACCTTC	CAISEPGQGSNYGYTF	TRBD1	TRBV10-3	TRBJ1-2	.
TGTGCCAGCAGCTTAGGGGCTAGCGGGGCGAACACCGGGGAGCTGTTTTTT	CASSLGASGANTGELFF	TRBD2	TRBV7-8	TRBJ2-2	.
TGTGCCAGCAGCTCGGTCCCTGGGGCCAACGTCCTGACTTTC	CASSSVPGANVLTF	.	TRBV7-2	TRBJ2-6	few
TGCGCCAGCACCCTGGGACAGGGAAAGGGCTCACCCCTCCACTTT	CASTLGQGKGSPLHF	TRBD1	TRBV5-1	TRBJ1-6	.
TGTGCCAGCAGCTTAGGGGCAGGGGGGACCTACGAGCAGTACTTC	CASSLGAGGTYEQYF	.	TRBV11-1	TRBJ2-7	.
TGTGCCAGCAGCTTAAATAGTGCCGGGGAGCTGTTTTTT	CASSLNSAGELFF	.	TRBV11-1	TRBJ2-2	.